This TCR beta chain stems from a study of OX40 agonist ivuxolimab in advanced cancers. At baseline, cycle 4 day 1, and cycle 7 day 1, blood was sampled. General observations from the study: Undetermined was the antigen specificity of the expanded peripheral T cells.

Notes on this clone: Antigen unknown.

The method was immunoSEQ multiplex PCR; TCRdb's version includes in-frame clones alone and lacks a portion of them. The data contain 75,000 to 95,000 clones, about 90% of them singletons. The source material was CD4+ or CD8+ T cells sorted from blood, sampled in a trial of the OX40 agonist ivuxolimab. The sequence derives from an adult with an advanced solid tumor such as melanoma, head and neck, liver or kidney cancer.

The CDR3 DNA reads as TGTGCCAGCAGCCTGGGGCAGGGGGGAGGCACAGATACGCAGTATTTT. It translates to CASSLGQGGGTDTQYF. The chain couples TRBV5-4 to TRBJ2-3, with a weak D call TRBD1 (7 bases). The germline CDR1 and CDR2 sequences are SGHNT and YYREEE (reference sequence). V lost 4 bases and J lost 1, with 16 bases in between. The CDR3 loop spans 16 amino acids.